One sample yielded the 12 T cell receptor beta chains listed below, sequenced in a study of tumour-infiltrating T cells in Burkitt lymphoma. Some clones are missing from TCRdb's copy, which holds only in-frame ones; the method was immunoSEQ multiplex PCR. The table records about 1,800 clones, roughly 18% of them present only once. The sample comprised tumor tissue. Receptors were obtained from a human donor with diffuse large B-cell lymphoma.

The rearrangement uses TRBV9 and TRBJ2-3; 10 positions match TRBD2. CDR3 length equals 14 residues. In germline, CDR1 is SGDLS, CDR2 YYNGEE. With V trimmed by 4 bases and J by 6 bases, 5 bases remained unmatched. DNA for the CDR3: TGTGCCAGCAGCTTCACTAGCGGGGCCGATACGCAGTATTTT. Protein: CASSFTSGADTQYF.

Only a few counts were recorded for this clone. The V gene is TRBV5-6, the J gene TRBJ2-1; 13 bases fit TRBD2. The CDR3 has 15 residues. Germline assignment: CDR1 SGHDT and CDR2 YYEEEE. The V segment lost 3 bases and the J segment 8 bases; nucleotides outside the gene matches: 5. The CDR3 DNA follows: TGTGCCAGCAGCTCCCAGACTAGCGGGGGGTATGAGCAGTTCTTC. Translation gives CASSSQTSGGYEQFF. The full variable domain, rest sourced from reference TRBV5-6 and TRBJ2-1, is DAGVTQSPTHLIKTRGQQVTLRCSPKSGHDTVSWYQQALGQGPQFIFQYYEEEERQRGNFPDRFSGHQFPNYSSELNVNALLLGDSALYLCASSSQTSGGYEQFFGPGTRLTVL.

There are a few counts of this clone. The chain couples TRBV28 to TRBJ1-6; D not resolved. The length of the CDR3 is 15 residues. CDR1 MDHEN and CDR2 SYDVKM come from the germline V gene. Trimming removed 4 bases from V and 8 bases from J, with 15 bases in between. This CDR3 reads CASSSPGRAYSPLHF. The DNA of the CDR3 is TGTGCCAGCAGTTCCCCCGGACGGGCCTATTCACCCCTCCACTTT.

This clone was seen only a few times. The chain links TRBV4-3 to TRBJ1-4, with 7 nucleotides matching TRBD1. This CDR3 contains 17 residues. V shed 0 bases, J shed 7 bases, and the junction held 11 bases outside the gene matches. Germline assignment: CDR1 LGHNA and CDR2 YSLEER. The CDR3 DNA is TGCGCCAGCAGCCAAGAGGGACAGCGCTGGAGTAGTGAAAAACTGTTTTTT. Translating it yields CASSQEGQRWSSEKLFF.

The chain joins TRBV6-6 to TRBJ2-4; 7 nucleotides line up with TRBD1. This CDR3 is 14 amino acids long. With V trimmed by 4 bases and J by 4 bases, 4 bases remained unmatched. Germline V gene sequence: CDR1 MNHNY, CDR2 SVGAGI (reference sequence). CDR3 sequence reads: CASSFSGQKNIQYF. In DNA, the CDR3 is TGTGCCAGCAGTTTCTCGGGACAGAAAAACATTCAGTACTTC.

This clone has only a few counts. CDR3 region: CASSSESYEQYF. The CDR3 region has the DNA TGTGCCAGCAGCTCCGAAAGCTACGAGCAGTACTTC. The V call is TRBV7-9, the J call TRBJ2-7; D is uncertain. The V end was cut by 4 bases, the J end by 3 bases, with 7 bases between. This CDR3 comprises 12 residues. Germline V gives CDR1 SEHNR, CDR2 FQNEAQ (reference sequence).

This clone showed up just a few times. The chain recombines TRBV5-4 with TRBJ2-4; D is perhaps TRBD2 (5 bases). The CDR3 consists of 14 residues. The germline CDR1 and CDR2 sequences are SGHNT and YYREEE (reference sequence). V lost 0 bases and J lost 2, with 6 bases in between. The CDR3 bases are TGTGCCAGCAGCTTGGCGGGAACCAAAAACATTCAGTACTTC. Protein sequence: CASSLAGTKNIQYF.

About this clone: The conserved phenylalanine or tryptophan is not found at the CDR3 terminus, so this likely reflects a read error. The V gene is TRBV6-5, the J gene TRBJ1-3, with TRBD1 matching 7 bases. Germline V lookup: CDR1 MNHEY, CDR2 SVGAGI. The CDR3 loop spans 14 amino acids. Trimming at V came to 4 bases and at J to 3 bases, leaving 3 bases not matched to a gene. The CDR3: CASSFTGVGNTIYV. CDR3 nucleotide sequence: TGTGCCAGCAGTTTCACAGGGGTTGGAAACACCATATATGTT.

V and J are TRBV30 and TRBJ1-2; D gene uncertain. Germline V lookup: CDR1 GTSNPN, CDR2 SVGIG (reference sequence). V was shortened by 0 bases and J by 6 bases, with 17 bases between the two germline ends. This CDR3 is built from 15 residues. The CDR3 DNA reads as TGTGCCTGGAGTGTACCAGGAGTACGTTCTAATGGCTACACCTTC. Translating gives CAWSVPGVRSNGYTF.

This clone was seen a few times. The chain is built from TRBV7-6 and TRBJ2-7; no clear D gene. Looked up from germline, CDR1 is SGHVS and CDR2 is FNYEAQ. The CDR3 runs to 13 residues. Trimming took off 4 bases at V and 7 bases at J, with 14 bases between the two ends. The DNA of the CDR3 is TGTGCCAGCAGCTCTAGGCCTCTTGGGGAGCAGTACTTC. It translates to CASSSRPLGEQYF.

The rearrangement links TRBV19 to TRBJ1-4; TRBD1 is a possible D gene (6 bases). Trimming took 4 bases from V and 0 from J, leaving 12 bases between them. Germline V gives CDR1 LNHDA, CDR2 SQIVND (reference sequence). The CDR3 consists of 16 residues. The CDR3 loop reads CASSSGQLATNEKLFF. The CDR3 DNA reads as TGTGCCAGTAGTAGCGGACAGCTTGCAACTAATGAAAAACTGTTTTTT.

J is TRBJ2-3 and V is TRBV19; D is undetermined. Germline loops: CDR1 LNHDA, CDR2 SQIVND (reference sequence). The CDR3 runs 15 residues. The ends were cut back, 3 bases at V and 1 base at J, with 11 bases in the middle. The CDR3 nucleotides read TGTGCCAGTAGTATTATCTTCGTGGGCACAGATACGCAGTATTTT. Protein: CASSIIFVGTDTQYF. The full variable domain, in which reference TRBV19 and TRBJ2-3 provide the parts outside the CDR3, is DGGITQSPKYLFRKEGQNVTLSCEQNLNHDAMYWYRQDPGQGLRLIYYSQIVNDFQKGDIAEGYSVSREKKESFPLTVTSAQKNPTAFYLCASSIIFVGTDTQYFGPGTRLTVL.